This entry is about one T cell receptor (beta chain). Its antigen specificity is not known. Base qualities were left out, and no much larger clone turns up one base away. The sample originates from a study of technical replicates of blood from a few donors (dated by TCRdb to the late 2010s). Counted from cysteine to phenylalanine, this CDR3 has 14 amino acids. CDR3 DNA only is kept here, 42 bases in frame from base 1. The CDR1 and CDR2 encoded by the germline V gene (reference sequence) are LNHDA and SQIVND. The V end gives up 4 bases and the J end 0 bases, leaving 2 bases in the junction not matched to a gene. The library was produced with the immunoSEQ multiplex PCR assay. This is the immuneACCESS table as TCRdb keeps it, with only in-frame sequences that have V and J called. A part of the clones is gone; compared with another copy, unresolved V genes explain less than half, and the rest is unexplained. The sample table records about 78,000 clones; around 95% of these occur just once. The ten top clones hold about 0.25% of the sample.

This chain joins TRBV19 to TRBJ1-1, with TRBD1 matching 7 junction bases. The TCR originated in a human donor in good health. The sequencing sample was made of T cells isolated from PBMCs. The CDR3 region: CASSRGQLNTEAFF. The nucleotides are TGTGCCAGTAGTAGGGGACAGCTGAACACTGAAGCTTTCTTT.